This passage covers 27 T cell receptor beta chains from one sample sequenced in a study of shared clonotypes between healthy human individuals. Generated by immunoSEQ multiplex PCR, the TCRdb table keeps only in-frame clones and is missing some. The sample carries around 1.6 million clones, 95% to 99% recorded once. The sample comprised naive CD4+ T cells sorted from blood. Subset described: CD45RA+ positively selected. The receptors here all came from a man in his thirties or forties in good health.

The CDR3: CASSPLRLADYNEQFF. The CDR3 DNA reads TGTGCCAGCAGCCCGCTGCGGCTAGCGGACTACAATGAGCAGTTCTTC. The chain links TRBV5-4 to TRBJ2-1; 7 bases map to TRBD2. The ends lost 4 bases at V and 3 bases at J; junction bases unmatched: 10. In germline, CDR1 is SGHNT, CDR2 YYREEE (reference sequence). This CDR3 is built from 16 residues.

The chain uses TRBV5-1 and TRBJ2-7, with TRBD1 identical over 7 bases. There are 17 residues in the CDR3. Per germline, CDR1 SGHRS and CDR2 YFSETQ. The ends lost 0 bases at V and 7 bases at J; junction bases unmatched: 16. The CDR3 spells CASSLALQGTTAREQYF. CDR3 sequence (DNA): TGCGCCAGCAGCTTGGCCCTACAGGGGACCACGGCTCGAGAGCAGTACTTC.

The chain carries TRBV4-3 and TRBJ2-7; D uncertain. The CDR3 loop spans 16 amino acids. The ends were cut back, 0 bases at V and 0 bases at J, with 12 bases in the middle. CDR1 is LGHNA, CDR2 YSLEER, per germline. CDR3 nucleotides: TGCGCCAGCAGCCAAGAGGGGTTAACGTTCTCCTACGAGCAGTACTTC. This encodes CASSQEGLTFSYEQYF.

This clone was picked up one time. The rearrangement uses TRBV29-1 and TRBJ2-1; D is possibly TRBD1 (5 bases). The length of the CDR3 is 13 residues. CDR1 is SQVTM, CDR2 ANQGSEA, per germline. V dropped 3 bases and J dropped 8 bases, with 14 bases sitting between them. CDR3 in amino acids: CSVDAGIGDEQFF. The CDR3 DNA reads as TGCAGCGTTGACGCAGGGATCGGAGATGAGCAGTTCTTC.

Regarding this clone: The sample holds other DNA sequences that translate to the same CDR3. The CDR3 region has the DNA TGCAGCGTTGGAGAGACAGATACGCAGTATTTT. It translates to CSVGETDTQYF. V is TRBV29-1 and J is TRBJ2-3; D is uncertain. The germline V gene encodes CDR1 SQVTM and CDR2 ANQGSEA. The CDR3 contains 11 residues. V gave up 4 bases and J gave up 3 bases, with 5 bases separating them.

The rearrangement links TRBV25-1 to TRBJ2-7, with 9 bases lining up with TRBD1. Germline lookup yields CDR1 MGHDK and CDR2 SYGVNS. V was clipped by 8 bases and J by 3 bases; unmatched bases: 5. The CDR3 is 13 residues long. DNA for the CDR3: TGTGCCAGCGCGAGGACAGGGGTCTACGAGCAGTACTTC. Translation gives CASARTGVYEQYF.

The chain recombines TRBV11-2 with TRBJ2-7; TRBD2 aligns across 7 bases. Trimming cost V 5 bases and J 2 bases; bases outside gene matches: 9. Germline V lookup: CDR1 SGHAT, CDR2 FQNNGV. CDR3 size: 15 residues. The CDR3 here is CASSTLVAGTYEQYF. The CDR3, as DNA: TGTGCCAGCAGCACCTTGGTAGCGGGCACCTACGAGCAGTACTTC.

The rearrangement uses TRBV6-1 and TRBJ2-7, with TRBD2 as a possible D gene (5 bases). CDR1 is MNHNS and CDR2 is SASEGT in the germline V gene. Trimming cost V 6 bases and J 2 bases, with 17 bases left between them. The length of the CDR3 is 15 residues. The CDR3 loop is CASRSNRDPTYEQYF. In DNA, the CDR3 is TGTGCCAGCAGGTCTAACCGGGATCCGACCTACGAGCAGTACTTC.

The chain carries TRBV7-2 and TRBJ2-2, with 10 positions matching TRBD1. This CDR3 is built from 14 residues. The V and J ends lost 5 bases and 7 bases, in that order; junction bases with no gene match: 4. Germline CDR1 and CDR2: SGHTA and FQGNSA. The CDR3 region has the DNA TGTGCCAGCAGCACTCGGACAGGGGGCGGGGAGCTGTTTTTT. This codes for CASSTRTGGGELFF.

The gene calls are TRBV6-5 and TRBJ2-5, with 7 bases lining up with TRBD2. The J call is doubtful: the DNA matches TRBJ2-7 better. This CDR3 is 15 amino acids long. In germline, CDR1 is MNHEY, CDR2 SVGAGI. This CDR3 reads CASSYQASGYYEQYF. As DNA, the CDR3 is TGTGCCAGCAGTTATCAGGCTAGCGGTTACTACGAGCAGTACTTC.

As regards this clone: The sample contains more than one DNA sequence encoding this CDR3. The chain recombines TRBV18 with TRBJ2-7; D remains ambiguous. CDR3 length equals 14 residues. Germline-derived CDR1 and CDR2 are KGHSH and LQKENI. With 0 bases removed from V and 0 bases from J, the gap between germline ends came to 6 bases. Here the CDR3 DNA reads TGTGCCAGCTCACCACCTCCAAGCTCCTACGAGCAGTACTTC. Residues: CASSPPPSSYEQYF.

The CDR3: CASSLGLGRGDTQYF. The CDR3 DNA sequence: TGTGCCAGCAGCTTAGGCCTCGGGAGAGGGGATACGCAGTATTTT. This sequence joins TRBV7-2 and TRBJ2-3, with D maybe TRBD2 (6 bases). Germline-derived CDR1 and CDR2 are SGHTA and FQGNSA. The CDR3 has 15 residues. Trimming pared 1 base from V and 6 bases from J, leaving 14 bases between.

V usage is TRBV7-9 and J usage is TRBJ2-3; D possibly corresponds to TRBD2 (6 bases). Germline V gene lookup returns CDR1 SEHNR and CDR2 FQNEAQ (reference sequence). With 4 bases removed from V and 7 bases from J, the gap between germline ends came to 18 bases. The CDR3 is 15 residues long. This chain's CDR3 is CASSSSGSTENTQYF. The DNA for the CDR3 is TGTGCCAGCAGCTCCAGCGGGTCCACCGAGAATACGCAGTATTTT.

The chain has TRBV7-8 and TRBJ2-2, with 10 bases lining up with TRBD2. The trim removed 2 bases at V and 4 bases at J, leaving 1 base unmatched. The CDR3 is 15 residues long. Germline V gene data show CDR1 as SGHVS and CDR2 as FQNEAQ. The CDR3 coding sequence is TGTGCCAGCAGCTTACTAGCGGGAGCCACCGGGGAGCTGTTTTTT. Its translation is CASSLLAGATGELFF.

This chain joins TRBV4-3 and TRBJ1-2; TRBD1 might be the D (6 bases). V was cut by 1 base and J by 8 bases, with 20 bases left in between. The germline V gene has CDR1 LGHNA and CDR2 YSLEER. There are 16 residues in the CDR3. The CDR3 region is CASSQAADSVLKGYTF. The CDR3 nucleotides are TGCGCCAGCAGCCAAGCGGCGGACAGTGTGTTAAAAGGCTACACCTTC.

The chain carries TRBV6-5 and TRBJ2-1, with 8 bases fitting TRBD1. The V gene end was trimmed by 5 bases and the J gene end by 0 bases; junction bases not matched to a gene: 3. Germline V lookup: CDR1 MNHEY, CDR2 SVGAGI. This CDR3 contains 15 residues. The CDR3 DNA reads TGTGCCAGCAGTCGGGACAGGAGCTCCTACAATGAGCAGTTCTTC. Encoded protein: CASSRDRSSYNEQFF.

The chain recombines TRBV7-9 with TRBJ1-1, with D unclear. CDR3 length equals 13 residues. Germline assignment: CDR1 SEHNR and CDR2 FQNEAQ (reference sequence). V lost 0 bases and J lost 5, with 7 bases in between. CDR3 DNA: TGTGCCAGCAGCTTAGCAGGGTTGACTGAAGCTTTCTTT. Its protein is CASSLAGLTEAFF.

The chain couples TRBV19 to TRBJ2-6, with a tentative D call TRBD1 (7 bases). This CDR3 is built from 19 residues. Trimming took off 5 bases at V and 0 bases at J, with 20 bases between the two ends. Germline-derived CDR1 and CDR2 are LNHDA and SQIVND (reference sequence). Written as DNA, the CDR3 is TGTGCCAGTAGTCTTTGGGGGGACAGTGGCCTCTCTGGGGCCAACGTCCTGACTTTC. Protein product: CASSLWGDSGLSGANVLTF.

The rearrangement links TRBV2 to TRBJ1-2; no definite D call. This CDR3 has 12 residues. V shed 6 bases and J shed 12 bases, with 17 bases lying between them. Germline CDR1 is SNHLY and CDR2 is FYNNEI. The CDR3 region is CASSPRQEVDTF. The CDR3 DNA is TGTGCCAGCAGCCCCCGGCAGGAAGTGGACACCTTC.

The chain couples TRBV29-1 to TRBJ2-2; unclear D gene. V lost 3 bases and J lost 1, with 12 bases in between. The V gene's germline CDR1 is SQVTM and CDR2 ANQGSEA. The CDR3 runs to 15 residues. The CDR3 sequence is CSVDGGRGNTGELFF. Written as DNA, the CDR3 is TGCAGCGTTGATGGTGGCCGCGGGAACACCGGGGAGCTGTTTTTT.

The chain employs TRBV5-5 and TRBJ2-1; the match to TRBD2 covers 8 bases. V lost 4 bases, J lost 4 bases, and 7 bases stayed unmatched. CDR1 is SGHKS and CDR2 is YYEKEE in the germline V gene (reference sequence). The CDR3 length is 15 residues. The CDR3 loop is CASSGQLAGYNEQFF. For the CDR3, the DNA is TGTGCCAGCAGCGGGCAGTTAGCGGGGTACAATGAGCAGTTCTTC.

Concerning this clone: The limits of the CDR3 on the DNA are not certain, so only TCRdb's listed CDR3 is given. The rearrangement uses TRBV15 and TRBJ1-1. The CDR3 totals 14 residues, both ends included. Germline loops: CDR1 LNHNV, CDR2 YYDKDF (reference sequence). The CDR3 loop is CATSTPVGAGATFF.

The rearrangement links TRBV6-6 to TRBJ2-7, with TRBD1 matching 7 bases. With 5 bases clipped from V and 7 bases from J, the junction kept 11 bases outside the gene matches. The CDR3 runs to 14 residues. Germline CDR1 is MNHNY and CDR2 is SVGAGI (reference sequence). CDR3 protein: CASSQPTGLGEQYF. CDR3 sequence (DNA): TGTGCCAGCAGTCAACCGACAGGGTTGGGGGAGCAGTACTTC.

The genes are TRBV10-2 and TRBJ2-7, with 7 positions matching TRBD1. With 3 bases clipped from V and 1 base from J, the junction kept 6 bases outside the gene matches. The V gene's germline CDR1 is WSHSY and CDR2 SAAADI. The CDR3 runs 15 residues. The CDR3 region has the DNA TGCGCCAGCAGTGACCCGACAGGGTTTTCCTACGAGCAGTACTTC. It specifies CASSDPTGFSYEQYF.

The chain has TRBV28 and TRBJ2-3; 9 bases map to TRBD2. The trim removed 6 bases at V and 4 bases at J, leaving 23 bases unmatched. The length of the CDR3 is 20 residues. Germline CDR1 reads MDHEN; CDR2 reads SYDVKM. CDR3 protein: CASSRLSGGLARRAADTQYF. The CDR3 DNA follows: TGTGCCAGCAGCAGACTCTCGGGCGGACTAGCGAGGAGGGCTGCAGATACGCAGTATTTT.

V and J are TRBV7-6 and TRBJ2-3, with D possibly called TRBD1 or TRBD2 (5 bases each). Trimming left V 5 bases short and J 6 bases short, with 18 bases between. CDR3 length: 15 amino acids. The germline V gene has CDR1 SGHVS and CDR2 FNYEAQ. The CDR3: CASSPGTSIWDTQYF. Written as DNA, the CDR3 is TGTGCCAGCAGCCCCGGGACCTCCATTTGGGATACGCAGTATTTT.

V gene TRBV4-3 combines with J gene TRBJ2-3, with a possible D match to TRBD1 (6 bases). V lost 2 bases and J 4 bases, leaving 7 bases between the germline ends. This CDR3 is built from 13 residues. Germline CDR1 and CDR2: LGHNA and YSLEER. The DNA for the CDR3 is TGCGCCAGCAGCCAAACAGGGCCAGATACGCAGTATTTT. Translation: CASSQTGPDTQYF.